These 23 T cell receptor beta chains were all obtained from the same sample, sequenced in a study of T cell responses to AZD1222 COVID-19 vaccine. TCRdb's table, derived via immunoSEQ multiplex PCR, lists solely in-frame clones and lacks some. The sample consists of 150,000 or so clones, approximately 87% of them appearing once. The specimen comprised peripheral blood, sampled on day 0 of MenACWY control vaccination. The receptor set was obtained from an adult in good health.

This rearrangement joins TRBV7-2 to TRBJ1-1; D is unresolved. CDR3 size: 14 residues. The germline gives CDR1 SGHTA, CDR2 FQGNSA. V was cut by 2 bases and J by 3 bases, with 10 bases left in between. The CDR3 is CASSLQFMDTEAFF. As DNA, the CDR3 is TGTGCCAGCAGCTTACAGTTCATGGACACTGAAGCTTTCTTT.

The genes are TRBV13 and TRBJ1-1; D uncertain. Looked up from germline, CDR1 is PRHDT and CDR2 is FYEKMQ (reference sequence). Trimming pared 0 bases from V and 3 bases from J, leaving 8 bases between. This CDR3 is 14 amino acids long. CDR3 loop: CASSLGTPDTEAFF. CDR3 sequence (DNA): TGTGCCAGCAGCTTAGGGACCCCAGACACTGAAGCTTTCTTT.

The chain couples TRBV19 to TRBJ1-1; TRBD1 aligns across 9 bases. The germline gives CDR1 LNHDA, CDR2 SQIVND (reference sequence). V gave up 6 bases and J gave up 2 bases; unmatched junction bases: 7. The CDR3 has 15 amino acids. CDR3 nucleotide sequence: TGTGCCAGTAGACCCACAGGGGGCTTTAACACTGAAGCTTTCTTT. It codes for CASRPTGGFNTEAFF.

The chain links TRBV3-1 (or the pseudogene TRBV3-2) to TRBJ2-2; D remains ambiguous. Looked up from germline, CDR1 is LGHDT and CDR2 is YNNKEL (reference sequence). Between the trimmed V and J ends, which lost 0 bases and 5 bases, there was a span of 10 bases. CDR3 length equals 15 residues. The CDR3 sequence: CASSQDHSVTGELFF. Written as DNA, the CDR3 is TGTGCCAGCAGCCAAGATCATTCGGTTACCGGGGAGCTGTTTTTT.

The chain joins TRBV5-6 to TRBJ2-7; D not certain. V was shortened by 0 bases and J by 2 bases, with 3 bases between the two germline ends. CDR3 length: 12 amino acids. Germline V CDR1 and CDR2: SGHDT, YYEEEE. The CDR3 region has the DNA TGTGCCAGCAGCTTGGGAGCCTACGAGCAGTACTTC. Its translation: CASSLGAYEQYF.

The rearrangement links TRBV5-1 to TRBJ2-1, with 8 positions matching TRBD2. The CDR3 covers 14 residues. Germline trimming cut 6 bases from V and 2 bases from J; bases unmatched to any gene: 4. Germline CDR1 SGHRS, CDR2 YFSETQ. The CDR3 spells CASKTSVTYNEQFF. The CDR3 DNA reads TGCGCCAGCAAGACTAGCGTGACCTACAATGAGCAGTTCTTC.

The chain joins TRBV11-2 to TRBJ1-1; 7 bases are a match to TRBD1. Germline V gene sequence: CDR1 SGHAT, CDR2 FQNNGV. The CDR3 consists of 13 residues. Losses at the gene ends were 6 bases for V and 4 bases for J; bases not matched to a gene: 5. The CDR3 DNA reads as TGTGCCAGCAGTCGACAGGGAAGCACTGAAGCTTTCTTT. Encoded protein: CASSRQGSTEAFF.

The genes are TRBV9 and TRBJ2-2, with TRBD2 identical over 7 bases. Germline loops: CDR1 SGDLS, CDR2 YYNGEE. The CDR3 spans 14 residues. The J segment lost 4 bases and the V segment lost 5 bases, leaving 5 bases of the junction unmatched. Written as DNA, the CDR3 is TGTGCCAGCAGTACTACGGGGGGCACCGGGGAGCTGTTTTTT. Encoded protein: CASSTTGGTGELFF.

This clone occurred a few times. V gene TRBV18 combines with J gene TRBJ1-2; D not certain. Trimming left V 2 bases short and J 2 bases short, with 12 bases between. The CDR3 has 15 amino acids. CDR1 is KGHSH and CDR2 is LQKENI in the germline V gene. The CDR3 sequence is CASSPRVDTNYGYTF. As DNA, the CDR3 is TGTGCCAGCTCACCAAGAGTCGACACGAACTATGGCTACACCTTC.

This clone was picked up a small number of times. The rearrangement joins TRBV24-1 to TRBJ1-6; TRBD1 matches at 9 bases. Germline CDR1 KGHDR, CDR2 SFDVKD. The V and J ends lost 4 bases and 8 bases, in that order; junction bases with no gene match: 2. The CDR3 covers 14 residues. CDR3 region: CATSDTGGHSPLHF. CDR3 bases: TGTGCCACCAGTGACACAGGGGGCCATTCACCCCTCCACTTT.

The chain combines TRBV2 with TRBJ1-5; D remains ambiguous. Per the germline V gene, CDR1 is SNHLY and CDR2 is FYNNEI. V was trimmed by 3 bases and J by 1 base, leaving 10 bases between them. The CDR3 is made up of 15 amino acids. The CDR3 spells CASSDVGQSNQPQHF. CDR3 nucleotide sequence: TGTGCCAGCAGTGATGTTGGGCAGAGCAATCAGCCCCAGCATTTT.

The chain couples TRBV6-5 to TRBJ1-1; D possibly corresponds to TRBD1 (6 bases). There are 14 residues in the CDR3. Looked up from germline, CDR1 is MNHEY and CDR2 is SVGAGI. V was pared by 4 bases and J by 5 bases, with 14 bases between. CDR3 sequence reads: CASSSISGATEAFF. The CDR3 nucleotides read TGTGCCAGCAGTTCCATTTCAGGGGCAACTGAAGCTTTCTTT.

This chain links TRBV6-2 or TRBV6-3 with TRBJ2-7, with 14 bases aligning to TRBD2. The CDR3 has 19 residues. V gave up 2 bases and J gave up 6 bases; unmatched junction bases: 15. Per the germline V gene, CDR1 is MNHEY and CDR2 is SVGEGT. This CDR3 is CASSYPIPGLAGERGEQYF. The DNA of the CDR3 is TGTGCCAGCAGTTACCCCATTCCGGGACTAGCGGGAGAAAGAGGCGAGCAGTACTTC.

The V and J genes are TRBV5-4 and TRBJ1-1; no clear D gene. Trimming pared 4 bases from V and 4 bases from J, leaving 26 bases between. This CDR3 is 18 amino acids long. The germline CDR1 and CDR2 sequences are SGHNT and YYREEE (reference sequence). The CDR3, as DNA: TGTGCCAGCAGCGCCTCTAACCTAACCGGGCCATGGGCCACTGAAGCTTTCTTT. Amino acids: CASSASNLTGPWATEAFF.

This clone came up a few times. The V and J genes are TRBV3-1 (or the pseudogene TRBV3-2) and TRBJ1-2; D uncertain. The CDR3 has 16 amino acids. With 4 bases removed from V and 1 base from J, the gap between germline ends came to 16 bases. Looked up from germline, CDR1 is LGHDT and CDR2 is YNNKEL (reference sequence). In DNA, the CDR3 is TGTGCCAGCAGCCTTACTGGAATACATGATAACTATGGCTACACCTTC. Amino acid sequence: CASSLTGIHDNYGYTF.

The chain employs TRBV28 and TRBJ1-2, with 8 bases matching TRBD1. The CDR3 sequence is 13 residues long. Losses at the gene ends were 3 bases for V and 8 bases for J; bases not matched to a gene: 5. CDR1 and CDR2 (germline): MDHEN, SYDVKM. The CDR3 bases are TGTGCCAGCAGTTTCCAGGGGGCTAAGGGCTACACCTTC. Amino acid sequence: CASSFQGAKGYTF.

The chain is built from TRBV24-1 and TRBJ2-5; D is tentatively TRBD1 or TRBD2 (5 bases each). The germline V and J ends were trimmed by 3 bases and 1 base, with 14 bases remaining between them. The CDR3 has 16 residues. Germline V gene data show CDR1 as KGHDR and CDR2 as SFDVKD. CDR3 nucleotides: TGTGCCACCAGTGATCGCCAACGGGGCCTCCAAGAGACCCAGTACTTC. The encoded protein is CATSDRQRGLQETQYF.

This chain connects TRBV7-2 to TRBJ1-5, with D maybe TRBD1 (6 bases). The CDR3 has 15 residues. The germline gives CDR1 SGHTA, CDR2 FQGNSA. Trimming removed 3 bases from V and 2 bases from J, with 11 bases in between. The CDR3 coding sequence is TGTGCCAGCAGCTTTTGGGGGGGCGGCAATCAGCCCCAGCATTTT. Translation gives CASSFWGGGNQPQHF. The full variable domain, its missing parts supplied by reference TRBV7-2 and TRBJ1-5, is GAGVSQSPSNKVTEKGKDVELRCDPISGHTALYWYRQSLGQGLEFLIYFQGNSAPDKSGLPSDRFSAERTGGSVSTLTIQRTQQEDSAVYLCASSFWGGGNQPQHFGDGTRLSIL.

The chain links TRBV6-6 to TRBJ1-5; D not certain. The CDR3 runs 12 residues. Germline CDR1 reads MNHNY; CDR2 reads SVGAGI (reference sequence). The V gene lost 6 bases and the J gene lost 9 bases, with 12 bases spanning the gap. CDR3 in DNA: TGTGCCAGCAGACACAAGGGCCCGCCCCAGCATTTT. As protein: CASRHKGPPQHF.

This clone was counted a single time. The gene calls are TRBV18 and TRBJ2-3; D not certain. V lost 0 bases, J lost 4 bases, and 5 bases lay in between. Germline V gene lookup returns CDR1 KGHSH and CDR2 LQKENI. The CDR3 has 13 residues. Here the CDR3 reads CASSPPVSDTQYF. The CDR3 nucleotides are TGTGCCAGCTCACCACCCGTTTCAGATACGCAGTATTTT.

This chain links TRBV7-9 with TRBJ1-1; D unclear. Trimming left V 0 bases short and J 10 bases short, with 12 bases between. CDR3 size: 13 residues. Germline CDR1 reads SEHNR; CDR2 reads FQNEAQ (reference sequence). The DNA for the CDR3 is TGTGCCAGCAGCTTAGCGGTCCCCAAAGGAGCTTTCTTT. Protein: CASSLAVPKGAFF.

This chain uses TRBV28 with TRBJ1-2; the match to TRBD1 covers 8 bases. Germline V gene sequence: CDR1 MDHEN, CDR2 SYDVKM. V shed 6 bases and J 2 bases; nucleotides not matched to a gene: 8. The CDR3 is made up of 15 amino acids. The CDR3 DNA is TGTGCCAGCAGCGGACAGGGAGGGTGGAACTATGGCTACACCTTC. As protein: CASSGQGGWNYGYTF.

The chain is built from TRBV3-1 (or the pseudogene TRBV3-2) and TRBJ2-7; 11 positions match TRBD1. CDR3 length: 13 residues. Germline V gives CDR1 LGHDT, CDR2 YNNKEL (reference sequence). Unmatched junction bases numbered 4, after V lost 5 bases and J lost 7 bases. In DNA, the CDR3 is TGTGCCAGCAGCAGGACAGGGGGCGGGGAGCAGTACGTC. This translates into CASSRTGGGEQYV.